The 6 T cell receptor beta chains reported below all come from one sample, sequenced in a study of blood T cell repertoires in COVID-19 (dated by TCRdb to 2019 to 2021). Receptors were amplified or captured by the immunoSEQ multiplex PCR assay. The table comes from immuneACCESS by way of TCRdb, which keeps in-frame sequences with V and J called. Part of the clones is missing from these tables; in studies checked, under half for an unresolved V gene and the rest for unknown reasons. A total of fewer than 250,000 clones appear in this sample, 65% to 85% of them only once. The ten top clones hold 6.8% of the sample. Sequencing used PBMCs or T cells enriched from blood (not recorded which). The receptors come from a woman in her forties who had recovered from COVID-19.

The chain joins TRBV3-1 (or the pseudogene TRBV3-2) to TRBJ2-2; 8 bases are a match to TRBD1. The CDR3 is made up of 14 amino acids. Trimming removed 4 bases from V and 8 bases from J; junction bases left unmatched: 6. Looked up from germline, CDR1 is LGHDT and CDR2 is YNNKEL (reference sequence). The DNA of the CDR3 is TGTGCCAGCAGCCCGCCCAGGACAGGGGGGGAGCTGTTTTTT. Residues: CASSPPRTGGELFF.

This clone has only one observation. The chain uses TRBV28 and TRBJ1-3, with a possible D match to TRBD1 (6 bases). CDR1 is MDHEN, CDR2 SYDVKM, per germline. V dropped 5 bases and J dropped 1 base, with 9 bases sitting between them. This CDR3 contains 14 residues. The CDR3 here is CASSRQASGNTIYF. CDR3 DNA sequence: TGTGCCAGCAGTCGACAGGCGTCTGGAAACACCATATATTTT. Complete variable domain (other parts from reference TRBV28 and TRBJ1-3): DVKVTQSSRYLVKRTGEKVFLECVQDMDHENMFWYRQDPGLGLRLIYFSYDVKMKEKGDIPEGYSVSREKKERFSLILESASTNQTSMYLCASSRQASGNTIYFGEGSWLTVV.

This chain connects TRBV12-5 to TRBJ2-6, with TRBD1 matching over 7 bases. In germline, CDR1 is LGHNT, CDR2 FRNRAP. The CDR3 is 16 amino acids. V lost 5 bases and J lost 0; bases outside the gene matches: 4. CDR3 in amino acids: CASGKGADSGANVLTF. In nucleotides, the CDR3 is TGTGCTAGTGGTAAGGGGGCAGACTCTGGGGCCAACGTCCTGACTTTC. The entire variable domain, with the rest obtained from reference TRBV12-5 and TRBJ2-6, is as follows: DARVTQTPRHKVTEMGQEVTMRCQPILGHNTVFWYRQTMMQGLELLAYFRNRAPLDDSGMPKDRFSAEMPDATLATLKIQPSEPRDSAVYFCASGKGADSGANVLTFGAGSRLTVL.

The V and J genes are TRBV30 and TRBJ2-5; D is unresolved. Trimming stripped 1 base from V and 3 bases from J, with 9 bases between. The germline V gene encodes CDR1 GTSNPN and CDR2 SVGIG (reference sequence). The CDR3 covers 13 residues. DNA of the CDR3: TGTGCCTGGAGTGATGGCCTAGAAGAGACCCAGTACTTC. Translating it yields CAWSDGLEETQYF.

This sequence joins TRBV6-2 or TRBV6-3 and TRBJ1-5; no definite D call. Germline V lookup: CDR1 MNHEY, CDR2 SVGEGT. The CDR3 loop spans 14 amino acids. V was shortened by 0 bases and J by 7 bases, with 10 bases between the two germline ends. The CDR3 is CASSYSAAGQPQHF. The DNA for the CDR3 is TGTGCCAGCAGTTACTCAGCCGCGGGGCAGCCCCAGCATTTT.

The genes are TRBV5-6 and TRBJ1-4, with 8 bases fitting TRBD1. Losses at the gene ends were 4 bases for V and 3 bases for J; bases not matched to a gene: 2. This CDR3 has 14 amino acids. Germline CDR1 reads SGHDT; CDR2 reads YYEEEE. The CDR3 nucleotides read TGTGCCAGCAGCCCGACAGGGGCTAATGAAAAACTGTTTTTT. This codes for CASSPTGANEKLFF.